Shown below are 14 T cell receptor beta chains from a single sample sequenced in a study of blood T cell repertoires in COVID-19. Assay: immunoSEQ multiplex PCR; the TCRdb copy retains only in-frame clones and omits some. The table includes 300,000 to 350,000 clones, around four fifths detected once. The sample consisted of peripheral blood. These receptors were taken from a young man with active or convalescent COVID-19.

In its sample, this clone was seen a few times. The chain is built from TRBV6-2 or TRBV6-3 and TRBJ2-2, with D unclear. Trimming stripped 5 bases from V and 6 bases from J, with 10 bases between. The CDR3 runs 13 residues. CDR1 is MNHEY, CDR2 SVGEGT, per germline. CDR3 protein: CASSLLGAGELFF. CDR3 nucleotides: TGTGCCAGCAGTCTTTTGGGCGCCGGGGAGCTGTTTTTT.

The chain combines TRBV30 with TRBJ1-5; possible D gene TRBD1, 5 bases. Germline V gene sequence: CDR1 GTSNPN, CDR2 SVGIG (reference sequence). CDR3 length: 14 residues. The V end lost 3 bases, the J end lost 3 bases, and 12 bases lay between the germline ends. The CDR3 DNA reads TGTGCCTGGAGCCGGGGGGGGAACAATCAGCCCCAGCATTTT. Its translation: CAWSRGGNNQPQHF.

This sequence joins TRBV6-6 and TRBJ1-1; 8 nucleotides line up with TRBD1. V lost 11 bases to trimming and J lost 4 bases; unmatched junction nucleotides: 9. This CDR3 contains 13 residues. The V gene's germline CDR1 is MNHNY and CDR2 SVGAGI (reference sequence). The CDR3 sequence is CAGEDRAGTEAFF. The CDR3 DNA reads TGTGCCGGCGAGGACAGGGCGGGCACTGAAGCTTTCTTT.

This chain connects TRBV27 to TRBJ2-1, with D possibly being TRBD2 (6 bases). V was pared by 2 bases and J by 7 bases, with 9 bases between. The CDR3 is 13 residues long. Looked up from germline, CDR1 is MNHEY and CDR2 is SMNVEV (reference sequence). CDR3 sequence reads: CASSLGTRNEQFF. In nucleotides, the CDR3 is TGTGCCAGCAGTTTAGGGACTCGGAATGAGCAGTTCTTC.

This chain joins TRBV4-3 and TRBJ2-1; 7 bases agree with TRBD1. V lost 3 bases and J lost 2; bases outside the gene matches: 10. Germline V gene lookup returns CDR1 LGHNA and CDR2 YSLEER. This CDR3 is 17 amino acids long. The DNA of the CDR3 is TGCGCCAGCAGCCAGGCAACTAAGGGGGCGGCCTACAATGAGCAGTTCTTC. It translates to CASSQATKGAAYNEQFF.

The CDR3: CASRGLAGDSYEQYF. The CDR3 DNA reads as TGTGCCAGCAGGGGACTAGCGGGTGATTCCTACGAGCAGTACTTC. J is TRBJ2-7 and V is TRBV6-6, with TRBD2 matching 12 bases. Germline V CDR1 and CDR2: MNHNY, SVGAGI (reference sequence). The CDR3 sequence is 15 residues long. Trimming took 6 bases from V and 1 from J; bases not matched to a gene: 4.

The CDR3, as DNA: TGTGCCAGCACCACTTTAATTGGGGGCGGAGTGGAGACCCAGTACTTC. Residues: CASTTLIGGGVETQYF. V usage is TRBV11-2 and J usage is TRBJ2-5; D may be TRBD1 (6 bases). CDR3 length: 16 residues. Germline loops: CDR1 SGHAT, CDR2 FQNNGV. The V end lost 7 bases, the J end lost 5 bases, and 23 bases lay between the germline ends.

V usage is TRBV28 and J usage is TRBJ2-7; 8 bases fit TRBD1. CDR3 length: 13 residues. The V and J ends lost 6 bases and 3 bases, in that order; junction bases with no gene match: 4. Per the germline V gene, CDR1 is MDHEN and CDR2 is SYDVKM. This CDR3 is CASSGTGNYEQYF. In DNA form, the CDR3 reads TGTGCCAGCAGCGGGACAGGAAACTACGAGCAGTACTTC.

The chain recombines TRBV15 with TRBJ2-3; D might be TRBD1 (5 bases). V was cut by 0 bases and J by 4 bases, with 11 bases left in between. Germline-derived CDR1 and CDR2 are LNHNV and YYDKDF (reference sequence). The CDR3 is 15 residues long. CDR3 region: CATSRDRVRADTQYF. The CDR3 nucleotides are TGTGCCACCAGCAGAGACAGGGTTCGGGCAGATACGCAGTATTTT.

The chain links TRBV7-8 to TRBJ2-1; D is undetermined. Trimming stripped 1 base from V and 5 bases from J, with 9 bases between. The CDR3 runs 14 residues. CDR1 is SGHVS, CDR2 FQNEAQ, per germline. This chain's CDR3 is CASSLVRLDNEQFF. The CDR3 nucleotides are TGTGCCAGCAGCTTAGTACGGCTAGACAATGAGCAGTTCTTC. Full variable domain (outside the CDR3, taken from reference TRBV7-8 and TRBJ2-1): GAGVSQSPRYKVAKRGQDVALRCDPISGHVSLFWYQQALGQGPEFLTYFQNEAQLDKSGLPSDRFFAERPEGSVSTLKIQRTQQEDSAVYLCASSLVRLDNEQFFGPGTRLTVL.

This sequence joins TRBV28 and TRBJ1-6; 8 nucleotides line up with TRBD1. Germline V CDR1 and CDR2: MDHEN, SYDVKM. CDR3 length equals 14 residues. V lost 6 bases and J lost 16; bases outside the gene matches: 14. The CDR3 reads CASSPRDRRPLLHF. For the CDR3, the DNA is TGTGCCAGCAGCCCCCGGGACAGGCGCCCATTACTCCACTTT.

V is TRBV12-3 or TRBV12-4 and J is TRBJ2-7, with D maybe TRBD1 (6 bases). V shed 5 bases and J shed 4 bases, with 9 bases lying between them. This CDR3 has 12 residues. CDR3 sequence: CASSDRRYEQYF. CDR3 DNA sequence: TGTGCCAGCAGTGACAGGAGGTACGAGCAGTACTTC.

Here the CDR3 DNA reads TGTGCCAGCAGCCCGTCGACAGGGGGGTACACTGAAGCTTTCTTT. Protein product: CASSPSTGGYTEAFF. The V and J genes are TRBV7-3 and TRBJ1-1, with 9 nucleotides matching TRBD1. The CDR3 extends over 15 amino acids. Unmatched junction bases numbered 7, after V lost 5 bases and J lost 3 bases. The germline gives CDR1 SGHTA, CDR2 FQGTGA.

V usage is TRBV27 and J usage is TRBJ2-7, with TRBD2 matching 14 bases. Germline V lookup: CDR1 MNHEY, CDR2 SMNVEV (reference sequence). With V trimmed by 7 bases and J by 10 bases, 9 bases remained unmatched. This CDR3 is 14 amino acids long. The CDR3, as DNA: TGTGCCAGCACCCGACTAGCGGGAGGGCAGATCCAGTACTTC. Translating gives CASTRLAGGQIQYF.